The rows below give T cell receptor beta chains drawn from one sample of a study of control samples from healthy donors and cancer patients. Sequenced by immunoSEQ multiplex PCR; TCRdb stores in-frame clones only, minus some. The table includes around 70,000 clones, about nine tenths detected once. The sequenced material came from PBMCs. The receptors here all came from a woman in her forties or fifties with colorectal cancer. The CDR3 runs from the conserved cysteine through the conserved F or W. The D gene is left open where the match is weak. Only some rows state a clone size, as once, few, many or a class for expanded clones.

CASSYPGTMGLQFF,TGTGCCAGCAGTTACCCCGGGACCATGGGTCTTCAGTTCTTC,TRBJ2-1,TRBV6-5,few,-
CASSPRLAQNTGELFF,TGTGCCAGCAGCCCCCGACTAGCCCAGAACACCGGGGAGCTGTTTTTT,TRBJ2-2,TRBV13,-,TRBD2
CASSLGTGLADTQYF,TGTGCCAGCAGCTTGGGGACAGGGCTGGCAGATACGCAGTATTTT,TRBJ2-3,TRBV5-6,-,TRBD1
CASTQKNTGELFF,TGCGCCAGCACCCAGAAGAACACCGGGGAGCTGTTTTTT,TRBJ2-2,TRBV5-1,-,-
CASSGRLAGRTDTQYF,TGTGCCAGCAGCGGAAGGTTGGCGGGACGCACAGATACGCAGTATTTT,TRBJ2-3,TRBV5-6,once,-
CASSEQSSNQPQHF,TGTGCCAGCAGTGAACAGAGTAGCAATCAGCCCCAGCATTTT,TRBJ1-5,TRBV2,-,-
CATSREDINSNQPQHF,TGTGCCACCAGCAGGGAAGACATAAATAGCAATCAGCCCCAGCATTTT,TRBJ1-5,TRBV15,-,-
CASGGNGGETQYF,TGTGCCAGCGGTGGAAACGGGGGCGAGACCCAGTACTTC,TRBJ2-5,TRBV7-2,-,-
CASSHAGLVTEAFF,TGTGCCAGCAGCCACGCAGGGTTGGTCACTGAAGCTTTCTTT,TRBJ1-1,TRBV14,-,-
CASSPPGQRILETQYF,TGTGCCAGCAGCCCCCCCGGACAGAGGATTTTAGAGACCCAGTACTTC,TRBJ2-5,TRBV7-2,-,-
CASSQDSGGQGREAFF,TGCGCCAGCAGCCAAGATTCCGGGGGGCAGGGAAGAGAAGCTTTCTTT,TRBJ1-1,TRBV4-1,-,-
CASTPGLAGTGELFF,TGTGCCAGCACCCCGGGACTAGCGGGGACCGGGGAGCTGTTTTTT,TRBJ2-2,TRBV2,-,TRBD2
CASSRAGAETQYF,TGCGCCAGCAGCCGGGCGGGGGCAGAGACCCAGTACTTC,TRBJ2-5,TRBV4-1,once,-
CASSLDQGVENIQYF,TGTGCCAGCAGTTTAGACCAGGGAGTGGAAAACATTCAGTACTTC,TRBJ2-4,TRBV28,few,-
CASSLMRGEETQYF,TGTGCCAGCAGCCTGATGCGGGGGGAAGAGACCCAGTACTTC,TRBJ2-5,TRBV3-1/TRBV3-2,once,TRBD2
CASSLGQANYGYTF,TGTGCCAGCAGCCTCGGACAGGCTAACTATGGCTACACCTTC,TRBJ1-2,TRBV3-1/TRBV3-2,-,TRBD1
CASSLRTGGPEAFF,TGTGCCAGCAGCCTCCGGACAGGGGGGCCTGAAGCTTTCTTT,TRBJ1-1,TRBV7-2,-,TRBD1
CASSLDGVSNYGYTF,TGCGCCAGCAGCTTGGATGGGGTTTCTAACTATGGCTACACCTTC,TRBJ1-2,TRBV5-1,-,-
CASSSQGGMNTEAFF,TGTGCCAGCAGTTCGCAGGGGGGGATGAACACTGAAGCTTTCTTT,TRBJ1-1,TRBV27,-,TRBD1
CASSSPQGDTDTQYF,TGTGCCAGCAGCTCCCCGCAGGGAGACACAGATACGCAGTATTTT,TRBJ2-3,TRBV11-3,-,-
CATSRGGGNQPQHF,TGTGCCACCAGCAGAGGTGGGGGCAATCAGCCCCAGCATTTT,TRBJ1-5,TRBV15,-,-
CASSKNTEAFF,TGTGCCAGCAGTAAGAACACTGAAGCTTTCTTT,TRBJ1-1,TRBV6-2/TRBV6-3,-,-
CASSRQGWFGSPLHF,TGTGCCAGCAGCCGACAGGGATGGTTTGGTTCACCCCTCCACTTT,TRBJ1-6,TRBV14,-,TRBD1
CASSYSPRTLNTEAFF,TGTGCCAGCAGTTACTCTCCACGGACTCTGAACACTGAAGCTTTCTTT,TRBJ1-1,TRBV6-5,-,-
CASSPDGQGGATQYF,TGCGCCAGCAGCCCGGACGGACAGGGAGGAGCGACCCAGTACTTC,TRBJ2-5,TRBV5-1,-,TRBD1
CASSSGGHTGELFF,TGCGCCAGCAGCTCGGGGGGCCACACCGGGGAGCTGTTTTTT,TRBJ2-2,TRBV5-1,-,-
CASSYDISGFGNEQFF,TGTGCCAGCAGTTACGATATTAGCGGGTTCGGGAATGAGCAGTTCTTC,TRBJ2-1,TRBV6-2/TRBV6-3,-,TRBD2
CASSPPTGRNYQETQYF,TGTGCCAGCAGCCCACCCACGGGGCGAAATTACCAAGAGACCCAGTACTTC,TRBJ2-5,TRBV3-1/TRBV3-2,-,-
CASSRDANTGELFF,TGTGCCAGCAGCAGGGACGCGAACACCGGGGAGCTGTTTTTT,TRBJ2-2,TRBV19,-,-
CASSPRGLAGGQGTQYF,TGTGCCAGCAGCCCACGGGGACTAGCGGGGGGTCAGGGTACGCAGTATTTT,TRBJ2-3,TRBV13,once,TRBD2
CASSPPSTGVIDTQYF,TGTGCCAGCTCACCACCGTCGACAGGGGTGATAGATACGCAGTATTTT,TRBJ2-3,TRBV18,few,TRBD1
CASSSGSGGIQGNNEQFF,TGTGCCAGCAGTTCTGGTAGCGGGGGAATCCAGGGAAACAATGAGCAGTTCTTC,TRBJ2-1,TRBV6-2/TRBV6-3,few,TRBD2
CASSLVLLSGGNEQFF,TGTGCCAGCAGCTTGGTTTTGTTATCGGGCGGCAATGAGCAGTTCTTC,TRBJ2-1,TRBV5-5,-,-
CASGLELGINTYNEQFF,TGTGCTAGTGGTTTGGAGCTAGGGATCAATACCTACAATGAGCAGTTCTTC,TRBJ2-1,TRBV12-5,-,-
CASSNSGGDEQFF,TGTGCCAGTAGTAATAGCGGGGGGGATGAGCAGTTCTTC,TRBJ2-1,TRBV19,-,TRBD2
CASSVARSGGDTGELFF,TGTGCCAGCAGTGTAGCCCGGAGCGGGGGAGACACCGGGGAGCTGTTTTTT,TRBJ2-2,TRBV2,-,TRBD2
CASSVMTSGAGETQYF,TGTGCCAGCAGCGTCATGACTAGCGGGGCAGGGGAGACCCAGTACTTC,TRBJ2-5,TRBV9,-,TRBD2
CASGLVLGVGGYTF,TGTGCTAGTGGTTTGGTACTGGGGGTCGGAGGCTACACCTTC,TRBJ1-2,TRBV12-5,once,-
CASSQGQSGNTIYF,TGCGCCAGCAGCCAGGGACAGAGTGGAAACACCATATATTTT,TRBJ1-3,TRBV5-1,-,TRBD1
CASSLAGGHNEQFF,TGTGCCAGCAGTTTGGCGGGGGGGCATAATGAGCAGTTCTTC,TRBJ2-1,TRBV27,-,TRBD2
CASSPGTPYYGYTF,TGCGCCAGCAGCCCCGGGACACCATACTATGGCTACACCTTC,TRBJ1-2,TRBV5-1,-,-
CASRSGTENSPLHF,TGTGCCAGCAGATCCGGGACGGAGAATTCACCCCTCCACTTT,TRBJ1-6,TRBV2,-,-
CASSLWPSGGATYNEQFF,TGTGCCAGCAGCTTGTGGCCTAGCGGGGGGGCAACATACAATGAGCAGTTCTTC,TRBJ2-1,TRBV5-4,-,TRBD2
CASSLNLAGGNEKLFF,TGTGCCAGCAGCCTTAACTTAGCGGGAGGTAATGAAAAACTGTTTTTT,TRBJ1-4,TRBV3-1/TRBV3-2,-,-
CASSLARDRGGQQFF,TGTGCCAGCAGCTTGGCCCGGGACAGGGGAGGTCAGCAGTTCTTC,TRBJ2-1,TRBV5-4,-,TRBD1
CASSLSVNTEAFF,TGTGCCAGCAGTTTATCCGTGAACACTGAAGCTTTCTTT,TRBJ1-1,TRBV12-3/TRBV12-4,-,-
CASSPRDRANYGYTF,TGTGCCAGCAGCCCCCGGGACAGGGCGAACTATGGCTACACCTTC,TRBJ1-2,TRBV7-3,-,TRBD1
CASSTAGVRSDTQYF,TGTGCCAGCTCGACCGCAGGGGTTAGGTCAGATACGCAGTATTTT,TRBJ2-3,TRBV18,-,-
CAISEAGAKNIQYF,TGTGCCATCAGTGAGGCCGGAGCCAAAAACATTCAGTACTTC,TRBJ2-4,TRBV10-3,-,-
CASRTQGTVTQYF,TGTGCCAGCAGAACTCAAGGAACGGTGACCCAGTACTTC,TRBJ2-5,TRBV28,-,-
CASSLSTGAITDTQYF,TGTGCCAGCAGCCTGAGTACAGGGGCGATAACAGATACGCAGTATTTT,TRBJ2-3,TRBV7-2,-,TRBD1
CASRRSSGNTIYF,TGTGCCAGCCGCCGGAGCTCTGGAAACACCATATATTTT,TRBJ1-3,TRBV5-5,once,-
CASSMGGQRETQYF,TGTGCCAGCAGTATGGGTGGGCAACGGGAGACCCAGTACTTC,TRBJ2-5,TRBV5-4,-,-
CASRRGTSGRDTQYF,TGTGCCAGCAGGAGGGGGACTAGCGGGAGAGATACGCAGTATTTT,TRBJ2-3,TRBV6-5,-,TRBD2
CATSDDYTDTQYF,TGTGCCACCAGTGATGACTACACAGATACGCAGTATTTT,TRBJ2-3,TRBV24-1,-,-
CAWRVGAAADTQYF,TGTGCCTGGAGGGTGGGAGCAGCGGCAGATACGCAGTATTTT,TRBJ2-3,TRBV30,-,-
CASSQVERRETQYF,TGTGCCAGCAGCCAAGTTGAGCGGAGAGAGACCCAGTACTTC,TRBJ2-5,TRBV3-1/TRBV3-2,few,-